Listed below are T cell receptor beta chains from one sample, sequenced in a study of regulatory T cells in long-lasting Graves disease. MiXCR was run by TCRdb on the multiplex PCR reads, yielding one entry per CDR3 protein. The data hold some 500,000 distinct CDR3 sequences, with around 16% observed a single time. A further study also used this sample, focusing on T cells in Graves' hyperthyroidism and ophthalmopathy.

Source: peripheral blood mononuclear cells (PBMCs), taken at new diagnosis, from a patient treated with antithyroid drugs. All receptors come from a woman aged 35 to 59 with Graves disease. The CDR3 runs from the conserved cysteine through the conserved F or W. The order of the fields is V gene, J gene, D gene, clone size, CDR3 DNA, CDR3 protein. A D gene is named only where the DNA matches it firmly. Size is omitted from some rows. Given values are once, few, many or a class for expanded clones.

>TRBV12-5|TRBJ2-1|TRBD2|once
TGTGCTAGTGGTCTCTTCCCGCGGGAGAGAGGCGAGCAGTTCTTC
CASGLFPRERGEQFF
>TRBV6-1|TRBJ1-2|.|many
TGTGCCAGCAGTGACAGTAACTATGGCTACACCTTC
CASSDSNYGYTF
>TRBV7-2|TRBJ2-5|.|few
TGTGCCAGCAGCTTACGAGGGGGGCGACCTTTGAATATGGAGACCCAGTACTTC
CASSLRGGRPLNMETQYF
>TRBV9|TRBJ2-1|TRBD2|.
TGTGCCAGCAGCGTCGCCCCACCGACTAGCGGGGGCGAAAATGAGCAGTTCTTC
CASSVAPPTSGGENEQFF
>TRBV28|TRBJ2-1|TRBD2|.
TGTGCCAGCAGTTTATCACTAGCGGGGGCCTACAATGAGCAGTTCTTC
CASSLSLAGAYNEQFF
>TRBV11-2|TRBJ2-7|TRBD2|many
TGTGCCAGCAGCAGAAGCGGGGGCTTGTCCTCCTACGAGCAGTACTTC
CASSRSGGLSSYEQYF
>TRBV25-1|TRBJ1-2|TRBD1|.
TGTGCCAGCAGTGAATGGGGACAGGGGCACTATGGCTACACCTTC
CASSEWGQGHYGYTF
>TRBV4-1|TRBJ2-5|.|.
TGCGCCAGCAGCCTGACCCCGCCGGAGACCCAGTACTTC
CASSLTPPETQYF
>TRBV19|TRBJ1-6|.|.
TGTGCCAGTACATCGGTATATAATTCACCCCTCCACTTT
CASTSVYNSPLHF
>TRBV12-3/TRBV12-4|TRBJ2-5|TRBD1|many
TGTGCCAGCAGTCTCCGGGACAGGGGCAATGAGACCCAGTACTTC
CASSLRDRGNETQYF
>TRBV6-5|TRBJ2-2|.|.
TGTGCCAGCAGTTACTCGGGCGGGGACACCGGGGAGCTGTTTTTT
CASSYSGGDTGELFF
>TRBV20-1|TRBJ2-2|.|.
TGCAGTGCTAGAGGGGCCATACGTTACCCCAGTGTCGGGGAGCTGTTTTTT
CSARGAIRYPSVGELFF
>TRBV7-2|TRBJ2-1|.|.
TGTGCCAGCAGCCGAGCGGCGGCCAATGAGCAGTTCTTC
CASSRAAANEQFF
>TRBV20-1|TRBJ2-7|TRBD2|.
TGCAGTGCTAGAGACACCGGGACTAGGGGGACCTACGAGCAGTACTTC
CSARDTGTRGTYEQYF
>TRBV7-9|TRBJ1-4|.|.
TGTGCCAGCAGCTTAAGCCTGACCGGGGCTAATGAAAAACTGTTTTTT
CASSLSLTGANEKLFF
>TRBV5-1|TRBJ2-7|.|.
TGCGCCAGCAGCCCGGCTTTGAGGACCTCAGACTCCTACGAGCAGTACTTC
CASSPALRTSDSYEQYF
>TRBV6-5|TRBJ1-5|.|many
TGTGCCAGCAGTTATAGGTTTGATCAGCCCCAGCATTTT
CASSYRFDQPQHF
>TRBV2|TRBJ1-5|.|few
TGTGCCACCAGAAGGGGGACATATAGCAATCAGCCCCAGCATTTT
CATRRGTYSNQPQHF
>TRBV3-1|TRBJ1-1|.|few
TGTGCCAGCAGCCAGGGGGCTTGGACTGAAGCTTTCTTT
CASSQGAWTEAFF
>TRBV20-1|TRBJ2-1|.|many
TGCAGTGCTAGAGTAGGAGCTTACAATGAGCAGTTCTTC
CSARVGAYNEQFF
>TRBV7-2|TRBJ2-2|TRBD2|few
TGTGCCAGCGGTGGTATGACTAGCGGGGCGGTCGGGGAGCTGTTTTTT
CASGGMTSGAVGELFF
>TRBV2|TRBJ2-2|TRBD1|many
TGTGCCAGCAGCGGACAGGGGCACACCGGGGAGCTGTTTTTT
CASSGQGHTGELFF
>TRBV10-3|TRBJ2-5|TRBD2|few
TGTGCCATCAGTGACGGTGCGGGGGGAAGGGAGACCCAGTACTTC
CAISDGAGGRETQYF
>TRBV5-5|TRBJ1-4|TRBD1|few
TGTGCCAGCAGCCGAGGGACAGACATTGAAAAACTGTTTTTT
CASSRGTDIEKLFF
>TRBV20-1|TRBJ1-2|TRBD1|few
TGCAGTGCAGTGGGACAGGGGGTCCTCCGCAGCTACACCTTC
CSAVGQGVLRSYTF
>TRBV5-1|TRBJ2-3|.|many
TGCGCCAGCAGCTTGGTTGCGGGGCTTTCCACAGATACGCAGTATTTT
CASSLVAGLSTDTQYF
>TRBV3-1|TRBJ2-3|.|.
TGTGCCAGCAGCCAAGTTGGCAGGGTCCGAGGGGCAGATACGCAGTATTTT
CASSQVGRVRGADTQYF
>TRBV9|TRBJ2-1|.|.
TGTGCCAGCAGCGTAGGTGGGGGGGCCTCCTACAATGAGCAGTTCTTC
CASSVGGGASYNEQFF